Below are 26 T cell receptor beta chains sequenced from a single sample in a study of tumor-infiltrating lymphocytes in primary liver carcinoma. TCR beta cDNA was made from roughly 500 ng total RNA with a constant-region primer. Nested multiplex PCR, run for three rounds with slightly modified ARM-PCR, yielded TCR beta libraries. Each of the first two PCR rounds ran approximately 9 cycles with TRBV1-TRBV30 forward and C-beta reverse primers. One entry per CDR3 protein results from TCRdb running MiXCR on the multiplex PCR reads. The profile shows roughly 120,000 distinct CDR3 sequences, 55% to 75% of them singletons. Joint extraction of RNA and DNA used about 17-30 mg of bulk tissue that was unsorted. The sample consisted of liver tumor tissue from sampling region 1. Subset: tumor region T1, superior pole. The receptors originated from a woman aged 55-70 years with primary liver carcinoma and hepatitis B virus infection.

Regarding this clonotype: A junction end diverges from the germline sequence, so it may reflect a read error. CDR3: CANSPTGQGWPQHF. CDR3 nucleotide sequence: TGTGCCAACAGCCCTACTGGACAGGGGTGGCCCCAGCATTTT. This chain links TRBV11-2 with TRBJ1-5; 9 bases fit TRBD1. Germline V gene sequence: CDR1 SGHAT, CDR2 FQNNGV. CDR3 length: 14 amino acids.

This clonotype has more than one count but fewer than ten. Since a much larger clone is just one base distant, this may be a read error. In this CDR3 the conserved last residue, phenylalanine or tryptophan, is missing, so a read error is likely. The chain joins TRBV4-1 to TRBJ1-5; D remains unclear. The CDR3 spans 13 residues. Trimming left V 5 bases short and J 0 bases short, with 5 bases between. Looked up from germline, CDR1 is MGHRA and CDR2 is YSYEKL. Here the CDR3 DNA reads TGCGCCAGCAGCTTATATAGCAATCAGCCCCAGCATCTT. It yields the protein CASSLYSNQPQHL.

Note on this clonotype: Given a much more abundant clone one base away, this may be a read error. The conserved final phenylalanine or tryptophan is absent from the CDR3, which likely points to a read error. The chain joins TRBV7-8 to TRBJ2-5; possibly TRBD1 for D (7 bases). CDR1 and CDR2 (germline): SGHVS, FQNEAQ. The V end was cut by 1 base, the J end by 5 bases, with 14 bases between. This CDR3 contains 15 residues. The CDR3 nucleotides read TGTGCCAGCAGCTTAGTTGGAGGGGGCCGGGAGACCCAGTACTTA. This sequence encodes CASSLVGGGRETQYL.

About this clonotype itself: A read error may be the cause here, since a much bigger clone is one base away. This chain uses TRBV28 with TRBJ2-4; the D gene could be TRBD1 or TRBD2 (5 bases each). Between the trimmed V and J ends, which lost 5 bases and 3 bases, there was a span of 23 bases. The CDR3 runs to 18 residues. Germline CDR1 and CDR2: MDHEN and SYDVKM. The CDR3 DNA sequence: TGTGCCAGCAGTCCGTCCGTGTGGGGACCTCGTGACAAAAACATTCAGTACTTC. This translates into CASSPSVWGPRDKNIQYF.

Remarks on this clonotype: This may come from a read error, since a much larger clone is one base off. CDR3 sequence reads: CASTFKATIYF. The CDR3 nucleotides read TGTGCCAGCACTTTTAAGGCGACCATATATTTT. The rearrangement uses TRBV12-3 or TRBV12-4 and TRBJ1-3, with no clear D. This CDR3 is built from 11 residues. V was shortened by 7 bases and J by 10 bases, with 11 bases between the two germline ends.

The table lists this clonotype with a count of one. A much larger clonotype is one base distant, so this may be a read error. In DNA, the CDR3 is TGTGCCAGCAGTTACAGGGCGGCGAGGGGGTACAATGAGCAGTTCTTC. Its protein product is CASSYRAARGYNEQFF. The chain is built from TRBV6-5 and TRBJ2-1, with D possibly being TRBD1 (6 bases). The ends were cut back, 2 bases at V and 4 bases at J, with 15 bases in the middle. The CDR3 runs to 16 residues. Germline V gene sequence: CDR1 MNHEY, CDR2 SVGAGI.

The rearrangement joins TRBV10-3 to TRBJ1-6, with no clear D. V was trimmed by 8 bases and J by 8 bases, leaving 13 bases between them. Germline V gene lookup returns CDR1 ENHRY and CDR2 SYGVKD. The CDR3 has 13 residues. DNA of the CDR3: TGTGCCATCCACCCCGATCGGGATTCACCCCTCCACTTT. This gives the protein CAIHPDRDSPLHF.

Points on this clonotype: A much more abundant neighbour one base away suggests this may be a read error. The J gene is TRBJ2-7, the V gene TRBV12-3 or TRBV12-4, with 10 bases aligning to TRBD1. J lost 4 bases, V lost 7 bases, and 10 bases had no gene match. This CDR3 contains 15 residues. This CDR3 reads CASNARDRGGYEQYF. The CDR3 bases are TGTGCCAGCAATGCCCGGGACAGGGGAGGATACGAGCAGTACTTC.

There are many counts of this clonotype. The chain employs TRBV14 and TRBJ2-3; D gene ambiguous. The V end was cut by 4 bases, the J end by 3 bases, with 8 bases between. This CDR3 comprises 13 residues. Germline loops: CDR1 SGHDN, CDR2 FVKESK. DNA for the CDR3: TGTGCCAGCAGCCCCGTAATGACAGATACGCAGTATTTT. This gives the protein CASSPVMTDTQYF.

The CDR3 DNA reads as TGTGCCAGCAGCCAACTTAGGTTAGGCTTTGGAGAGACCCAGTACTTC. The encoded protein is CASSQLRLGFGETQYF. The V and J genes are TRBV14 and TRBJ2-5; D is ambiguous. CDR1 and CDR2 from the germline V gene are SGHDN and FVKESK. CDR3 length: 16 amino acids. V lost 2 bases, J lost 4 bases, and 17 bases lay in between.

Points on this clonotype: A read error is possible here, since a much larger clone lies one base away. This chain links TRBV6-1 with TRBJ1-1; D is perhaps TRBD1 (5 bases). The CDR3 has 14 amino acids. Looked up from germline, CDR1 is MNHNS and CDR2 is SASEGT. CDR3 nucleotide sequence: TGTTCCAGCAGTTGGTTCGGGGGGAACACTGAAGCTTTCTTT. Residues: CSSSWFGGNTEAFF.

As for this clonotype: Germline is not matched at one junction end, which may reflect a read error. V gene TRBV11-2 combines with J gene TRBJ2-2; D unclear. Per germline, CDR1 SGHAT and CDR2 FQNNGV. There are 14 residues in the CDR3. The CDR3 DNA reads TGTGTCAGCAGCTTACGCCCGAACACCGGGGAGCTGTTTTTT. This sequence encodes CVSSLRPNTGELFF.

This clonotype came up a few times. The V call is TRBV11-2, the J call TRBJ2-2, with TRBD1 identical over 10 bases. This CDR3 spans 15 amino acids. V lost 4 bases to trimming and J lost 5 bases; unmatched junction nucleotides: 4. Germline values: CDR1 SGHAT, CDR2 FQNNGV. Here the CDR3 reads CASSSTGGRTGELFF. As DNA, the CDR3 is TGTGCCAGCAGCTCGACAGGGGGCCGGACCGGGGAGCTGTTTTTT.

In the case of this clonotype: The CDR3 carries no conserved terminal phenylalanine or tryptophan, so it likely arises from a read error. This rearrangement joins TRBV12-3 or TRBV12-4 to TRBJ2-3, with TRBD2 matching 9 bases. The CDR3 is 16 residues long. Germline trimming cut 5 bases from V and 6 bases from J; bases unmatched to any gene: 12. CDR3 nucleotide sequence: TGTGCCAGCAGTCTACTTAGCGGGAGAGGGGCCGATACGCAGTATATT. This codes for CASSLLSGRGADTQYI.

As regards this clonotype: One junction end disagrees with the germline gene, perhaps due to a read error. In nucleotides, the CDR3 is TGTGCTAGCAGTTATGTAAATGAGCAGTTCTTC. Its protein product is CASSYVNEQFF. The chain joins TRBV28 to TRBJ2-1; no reliable D call. CDR3 length: 11 residues. CDR1 and CDR2 (germline): MDHEN, SYDVKM.

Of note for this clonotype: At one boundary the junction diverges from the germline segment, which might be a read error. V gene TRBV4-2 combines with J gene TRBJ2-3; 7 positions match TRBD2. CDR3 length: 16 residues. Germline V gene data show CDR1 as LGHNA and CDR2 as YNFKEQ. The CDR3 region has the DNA TGTGCCAACAGCCGAGTGGAGGGAGGGCGCACAGATACGCAGTATTTT. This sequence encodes CANSRVEGGRTDTQYF.

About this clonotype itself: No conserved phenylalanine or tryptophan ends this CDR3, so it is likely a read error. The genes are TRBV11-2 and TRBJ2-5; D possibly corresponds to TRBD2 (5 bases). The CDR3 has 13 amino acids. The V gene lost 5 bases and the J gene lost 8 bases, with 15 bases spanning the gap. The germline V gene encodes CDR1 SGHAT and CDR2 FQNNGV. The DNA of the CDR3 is TGTGCCAGCAGCCCTACGGGATCCACCACCCAGTACGTC. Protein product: CASSPTGSTTQYV.

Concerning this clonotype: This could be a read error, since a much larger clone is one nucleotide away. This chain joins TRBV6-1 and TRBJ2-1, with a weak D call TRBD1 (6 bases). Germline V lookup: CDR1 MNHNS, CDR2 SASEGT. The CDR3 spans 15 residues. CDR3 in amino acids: CANSEAGATYNEQFF. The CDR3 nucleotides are TGTGCCAACAGTGAAGCAGGGGCCACATACAATGAGCAGTTCTTC.

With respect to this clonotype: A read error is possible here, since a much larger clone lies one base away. The CDR3 is CASRTSSGTSGRREAQYF. DNA of the CDR3: TGTGCCAGCAGAACCTCTTCCGGGACTAGCGGGAGACGGGAGGCCCAGTACTTC. This chain connects TRBV12-3 or TRBV12-4 to TRBJ2-5, with 14 bases fitting TRBD2. J lost 9 bases, V lost 6 bases, and 18 bases had no gene match. The CDR3 sequence is 18 residues long.

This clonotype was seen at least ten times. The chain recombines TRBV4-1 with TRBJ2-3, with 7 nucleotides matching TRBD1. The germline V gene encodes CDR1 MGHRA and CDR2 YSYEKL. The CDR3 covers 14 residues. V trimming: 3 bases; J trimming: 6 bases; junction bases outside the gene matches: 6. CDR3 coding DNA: TGCGCCAGCAGCCAGAAGAAGGGGGCGGATACGCAGTATTTT. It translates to CASSQKKGADTQYF.

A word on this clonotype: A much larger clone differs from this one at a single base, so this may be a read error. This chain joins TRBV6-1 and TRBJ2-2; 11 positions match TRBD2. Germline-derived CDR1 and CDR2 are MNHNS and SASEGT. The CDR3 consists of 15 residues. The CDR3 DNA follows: TGTACCAGCAGTGAGGGACTAGCGGCTACCGGGGAGCTGTTTTTT. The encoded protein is CTSSEGLAATGELFF.

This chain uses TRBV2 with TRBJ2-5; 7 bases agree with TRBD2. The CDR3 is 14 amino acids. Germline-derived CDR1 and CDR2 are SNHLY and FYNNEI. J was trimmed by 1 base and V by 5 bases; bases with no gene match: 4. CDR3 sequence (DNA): TGTGCCAGCAGTCTATCTAGCGGCCAAGAGACCCAGTACTTC. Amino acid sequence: CASSLSSGQETQYF. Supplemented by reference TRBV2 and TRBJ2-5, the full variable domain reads EPEVTQTPSHQVTQMGQEVILRCVPISNHLYFYWYRQILGQKVEFLVSFYNNEISEKSEIFDDQFSVERPDGSNFTLKIRSTKLEDSAMYFCASSLSSGQETQYFGPGTRLLVL.

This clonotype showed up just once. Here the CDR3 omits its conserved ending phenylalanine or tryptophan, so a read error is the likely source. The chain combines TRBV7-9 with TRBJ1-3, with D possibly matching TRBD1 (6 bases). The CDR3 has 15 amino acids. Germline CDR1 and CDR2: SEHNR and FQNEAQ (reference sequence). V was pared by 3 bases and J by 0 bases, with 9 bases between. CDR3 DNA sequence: TGTGCCAGCAGCTTGGGCAGGGGCTCTGGAAACACCATATATTCT. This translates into CASSLGRGSGNTIYS.

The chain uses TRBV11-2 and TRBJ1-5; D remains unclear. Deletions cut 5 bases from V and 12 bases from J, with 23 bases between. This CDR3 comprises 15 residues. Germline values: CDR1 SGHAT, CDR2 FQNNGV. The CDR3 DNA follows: TGTGCCAGCAGCGTCCGGATGGGAGGAGATCAGTGCCAGCATTTT. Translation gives CASSVRMGGDQCQHF.

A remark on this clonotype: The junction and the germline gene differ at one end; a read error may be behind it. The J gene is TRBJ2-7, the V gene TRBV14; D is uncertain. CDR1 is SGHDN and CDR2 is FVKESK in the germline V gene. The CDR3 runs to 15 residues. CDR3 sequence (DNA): TGTGCCAGCAGCCAAGGCCTAGGGAATATCTACAAGCAGTACTTC. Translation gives CASSQGLGNIYKQYF. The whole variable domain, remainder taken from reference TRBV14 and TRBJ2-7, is EAGVTQFPSHSVIEKGQTVTLRCDPISGHDNLYWYRRVMGKEIKFLLHFVKESKQDESGMPNNRFLAERTGGTYSTLKVQPAELEDSGVYFCASSQGLGNIYKQYFGPGTRLTVT.

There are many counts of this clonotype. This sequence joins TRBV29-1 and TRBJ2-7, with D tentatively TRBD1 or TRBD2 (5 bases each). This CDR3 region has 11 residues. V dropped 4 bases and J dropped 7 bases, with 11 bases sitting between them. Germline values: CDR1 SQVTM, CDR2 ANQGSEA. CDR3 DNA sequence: TGCAGCGTTGCGGGGCGAGGTGAGCAGTACTTC. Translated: CSVAGRGEQYF.